A single sample is the source of the 18 T cell receptor beta chains below, sequenced in a study of spatial heterogeneity in lung cancer. TCRdb fed the 5' RACE reads into MiXCR, producing one record per CDR3 protein. Seen here are over 9,500 distinct CDR3 sequences, 3% to 5% observed once, and the top ten hold over 6.5%. Stated time point: sample taken at primary tumor resection. TCRs were sequenced from unsorted whole RNA of tumor, nontumor lung or PBMC. The sequences come from normal lung tissue next to the tumor, collected at surgery. The source of these receptors is a male donor with early-stage non-small cell lung cancer.

This clonotype was recorded at least ten times. The size of this beta chain means little, since it is a stray read in a library made for alpha chains. The rearrangement joins TRBV6-5 to TRBJ1-2, with D tentatively TRBD1 (6 bases). Germline CDR1 is MNHEY and CDR2 is SVGAGI. There are 13 residues in the CDR3. Between the trimmed V and J ends, which lost 6 bases and 3 bases, there was a span of 11 bases. CDR3 loop: CASSGGGYYGYTF. In DNA form, the CDR3 reads TGTGCCAGCAGCGGAGGGGGGTACTATGGCTACACCTTC.

This clonotype is medium-sized in the sample. This beta chain is a stray read from a library made for alpha chains; its abundance is not meaningful. This chain joins TRBV18 and TRBJ2-2; D is unresolved. V dropped 0 bases and J dropped 0 bases, with 11 bases sitting between them. This CDR3 region has 17 residues. The germline CDR1 and CDR2 sequences are KGHSH and LQKENI. The CDR3 region has the DNA TGTGCCAGCTCACCACCCCCCTACACCACGAACACCGGGGAGCTGTTTTTT. Its translation: CASSPPPYTTNTGELFF.

This clonotype was found many times. This beta chain came through as a stray read in a library set up for alpha chains, and its size says little. The chain has TRBV9 and TRBJ2-7, with D perhaps matching TRBD2 (7 bases). Trimming stripped 0 bases from V and 5 bases from J, with 12 bases between. This CDR3 comprises 14 residues. Germline V gene lookup returns CDR1 SGDLS and CDR2 YYNGEE. CDR3 loop: CASSVAGGRDEQYF. CDR3 nucleotide sequence: TGTGCCAGCAGCGTAGCGGGGGGCCGAGACGAGCAGTACTTC.

This clonotype was seen ten or more times. A library prepared for alpha chains yielded this beta chain as an off-target read; its size is of little meaning. This chain connects TRBV7-2 to TRBJ1-4; D is unresolved. The germline CDR1 and CDR2 sequences are SGHTA and FQGNSA. This CDR3 region has 13 residues. The V end lost 5 bases, the J end lost 6 bases, and 10 bases lay between the germline ends. The CDR3 loop is CASSRGQDEKLFF. The DNA for the CDR3 is TGTGCCAGCAGCCGCGGGCAGGATGAAAAACTGTTTTTT.

This clonotype is termed medium-sized (0.01 to 0.1%). The size of this beta chain means little, since it is a stray read in a library made for alpha chains. J is TRBJ1-5 and V is TRBV27; no firm D call. The V end lost 2 bases, the J end lost 6 bases, and 11 bases lay between the germline ends. Germline V gene sequence: CDR1 MNHEY, CDR2 SMNVEV (reference sequence). CDR3 length: 14 amino acids. The CDR3 loop reads CASSLGVTGQPQHF. The CDR3 bases are TGTGCCAGCAGTTTAGGGGTAACGGGTCAGCCCCAGCATTTT.

In this sample, this clonotype turned up many times. A library made for alpha chains picked up this beta chain off target, so its size means little. The chain carries TRBV27 and TRBJ2-7; 12 nucleotides match TRBD2. Germline assignment: CDR1 MNHEY and CDR2 SMNVEV (reference sequence). The CDR3 runs to 15 residues. The J segment lost 4 bases and the V segment lost 6 bases, leaving 7 bases of the junction unmatched. CDR3 sequence reads: CASRTGTSGPYEQYF. CDR3 coding DNA: TGTGCCAGCAGAACCGGGACTAGCGGGCCGTACGAGCAGTACTTC.

This clonotype was observed many times. Because this beta chain is a stray read in a library intended to capture alpha chains, its abundance should not be given much weight. The CDR3 loop reads CASSLTGGPYEQYF. CDR3 coding DNA: TGTGCCAGCAGTCTGACAGGGGGTCCCTACGAGCAGTACTTC. The chain couples TRBV12-3 or TRBV12-4 to TRBJ2-7, with TRBD1 matching 9 bases. The CDR3 is 14 amino acids. V shed 5 bases and J 2 bases; nucleotides not matched to a gene: 4.

This clonotype was recorded a few times. In a library made to pick up alpha chains, this beta chain is a stray read with a size that means little. The chain joins TRBV3-1 to TRBJ1-5; D uncertain. Trimming took off 1 base at V and 1 base at J, with 8 bases between the two ends. Germline lookup yields CDR1 LGHDT and CDR2 YNNKEL (reference sequence). CDR3 size: 15 residues. CDR3 loop: CASSQATASNQPQHF. Written as DNA, the CDR3 is TGTGCCAGCAGCCAAGCTACAGCGAGCAATCAGCCCCAGCATTTT.

This clonotype was seen ten or more times. This beta chain lies outside the target of a library built for alpha chains; its clone size means little. This rearrangement joins TRBV28 to TRBJ2-3; the match to TRBD2 covers 7 bases. Germline loops: CDR1 MDHEN, CDR2 SYDVKM. The CDR3 consists of 16 residues. V lost 6 bases, J lost 1 base, and 10 bases stayed unmatched. DNA for the CDR3: TGTGCCAGCAGAGGACGGGACTATCGGGGCACAGATACGCAGTATTTT. This sequence encodes CASRGRDYRGTDTQYF. Drawing the rest from reference TRBV28 and TRBJ2-3, the complete variable domain is DVKVTQSSRYLVKRTGEKVFLECVQDMDHENMFWYRQDPGLGLRLIYFSYDVKMKEKGDIPEGYSVSREKKERFSLILESASTNQTSMYLCASRGRDYRGTDTQYFGPGTRLTVL.

This clonotype has a handful of counts. This beta chain appears as a stray read in a library generated for alpha chains; its size is not informative. The rearrangement links TRBV20-1 to TRBJ2-2; tentatively, D is TRBD2 (7 bases). Germline values: CDR1 DFQATT, CDR2 SNEGSKA (reference sequence). V was shortened by 3 bases and J by 0 bases, with 17 bases between the two germline ends. The CDR3 loop spans 17 amino acids. Here the CDR3 reads CSARRGGVWTNTGELFF. The CDR3 DNA reads as TGCAGTGCTAGGAGGGGGGGAGTCTGGACGAACACCGGGGAGCTGTTTTTT.

This clonotype was recorded many times. For a library built for alpha chains, this beta chain is a stray read; little rests on its size. V is TRBV20-1 and J is TRBJ2-5, with D tentatively TRBD1 (6 bases). Trimming left V 4 bases short and J 1 base short, with 10 bases between. From germline, CDR1 is DFQATT and CDR2 SNEGSKA (reference sequence). CDR3 length equals 13 residues. The chain's CDR3 is CSATGASQETQYF. DNA of the CDR3: TGCAGTGCTACAGGGGCGAGCCAAGAGACCCAGTACTTC.

This clonotype was observed at least ten times. This beta chain slipped into a library made for alpha chains as a stray read, so its size is not meaningful. The chain combines TRBV20-1 with TRBJ2-7, with 7 nucleotides matching TRBD1. CDR1 DFQATT and CDR2 SNEGSKA come from the germline V gene (reference sequence). The V segment lost 5 bases and the J segment 3 bases; nucleotides outside the gene matches: 7. The length of the CDR3 is 13 residues. The CDR3 DNA follows: TGCAGTGCTGACGGGACAGAGAACTACGAGCAGTACTTC. Translated: CSADGTENYEQYF.

The count of this clonotype is one. Because the library targeted alpha chains, this beta chain is an off-target read whose size means little. The V gene is TRBV4-3, the J gene TRBJ2-3; the D gene is possibly TRBD1 (7 bases). Germline V CDR1 and CDR2: LGHNA, YSLEER. The CDR3 runs to 15 residues. Trimming took 5 bases from V and 11 from J, leaving 23 bases between them. The CDR3 here is CASSGVQGEVDGQYF. The CDR3 DNA is TGCGCCAGCAGCGGAGTTCAGGGGGAGGTCGATGGGCAGTATTTT.

This clonotype has more than one count but fewer than ten. This beta chain is an unintended read in a library built for alpha chains; its size means little. The CDR3 protein is CASSLNRPGTGGDEQYF. The CDR3 DNA sequence: TGTGCCAGCAGCTTAAACCGACCAGGGACTGGGGGGGACGAGCAGTACTTC. This chain connects TRBV7-3 to TRBJ2-7, with 7 bases fitting TRBD2. Germline CDR1 and CDR2: SGHTA and FQGTGA. The CDR3 contains 17 residues. V shed 1 base and J 5 bases; nucleotides not matched to a gene: 14.

With regard to this clonotype: This beta chain came through as a stray read in a library set up for alpha chains, and its size says little. V usage is TRBV25-1 and J usage is TRBJ1-6; the match to TRBD1 covers 10 bases. This CDR3 spans 14 amino acids. The ends lost 4 bases at V and 8 bases at J; junction bases unmatched: 2. Germline V lookup: CDR1 MGHDK, CDR2 SYGVNS. CDR3 nucleotide sequence: TGTGCCAGCAGTGGCGGGACAGGGGATTCACCCCTCCACTTT. The encoded protein is CASSGGTGDSPLHF.

This clonotype appeared many times. The library was built for alpha chains, so this beta chain is an off-target read and its size means little. The chain employs TRBV12-3 or TRBV12-4 and TRBJ2-2; tentatively, D is TRBD1 (5 bases). The CDR3 is made up of 14 amino acids. Trimming pared 5 bases from V and 8 bases from J, leaving 15 bases between. This CDR3 reads CASSQPDSTGELFF. DNA of the CDR3: TGTGCCAGCAGTCAACCTGACAGTACGGGGGAGCTGTTTTTT.

Regarding this clonotype: This may stem from a read error, because a much larger clone lies one nucleotide away. This beta chain represents an off-target read in a library built for alpha chains; its size is of limited meaning. The chain has TRBV4-2 and TRBJ2-7; TRBD1 aligns across 9 bases. The germline V gene encodes CDR1 LGHNA and CDR2 YNFKEQ. There are 14 residues in the CDR3. The CDR3 sequence: CASSQDGTGYVQYF. The CDR3 coding sequence is TGTGCCAGCAGCCAGGACGGGACAGGGTACGTGCAGTACTTC.

This clonotype has at least ten counts. This beta chain slipped into a library made for alpha chains as a stray read, so its size is not meaningful. The chain recombines TRBV6-2 or TRBV6-3 with TRBJ2-7; tentatively, D is TRBD1 (6 bases). In germline, CDR1 is MNHEY, CDR2 SVGEGT. The CDR3 runs to 13 residues. V gave up 8 bases and J gave up 3 bases, with 14 bases separating them. CDR3 protein: CASSRQAGYEQYF. The CDR3 nucleotides are TGTGCCAGCTCCCGACAGGCGGGCTACGAGCAGTACTTC.